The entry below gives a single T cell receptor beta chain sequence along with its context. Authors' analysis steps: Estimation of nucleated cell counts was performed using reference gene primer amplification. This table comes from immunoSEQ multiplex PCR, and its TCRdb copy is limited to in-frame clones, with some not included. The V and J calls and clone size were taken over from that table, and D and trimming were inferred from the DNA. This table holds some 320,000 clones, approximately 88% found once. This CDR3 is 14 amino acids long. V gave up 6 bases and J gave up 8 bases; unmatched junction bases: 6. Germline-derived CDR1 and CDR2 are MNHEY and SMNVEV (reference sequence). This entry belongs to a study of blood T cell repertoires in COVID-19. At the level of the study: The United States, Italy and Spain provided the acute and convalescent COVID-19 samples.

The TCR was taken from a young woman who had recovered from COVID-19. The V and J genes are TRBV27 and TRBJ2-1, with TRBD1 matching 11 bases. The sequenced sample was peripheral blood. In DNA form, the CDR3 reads TGTGCCAGCAGCCCAAGGACAGGGGGCTATGAGCAGTTCTTC. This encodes CASSPRTGGYEQFF.